This entry concerns a single T cell receptor beta chain. The data are from a study of tumor-infiltrating lymphocytes in localized non-small cell lung cancer. Sequencing was performed with immunoSEQ multiplex PCR; in TCRdb, only in-frame clones are kept and a portion is missing. The repertoire holds about 9,700 clones, with approximately 82% as singletons. What was sequenced was lung tumor tissue. This sequence originates from a human donor with non-small cell lung cancer.

The CDR3 protein is CASSYLAGVGGVEQFF. The CDR3 DNA is TGTGCCAGCAGCTATCTAGCGGGAGTTGGGGGCGTTGAGCAGTTCTTC. The chain combines TRBV28 with TRBJ2-1; 10 bases align to TRBD2. This CDR3 has 16 residues. Trimming took 6 bases from V and 9 from J; bases not matched to a gene: 14. Germline V gives CDR1 MDHEN, CDR2 SYDVKM.